The clone carrying this T cell receptor beta chain has a single count. The data were taken from a study of control samples from healthy donors and cancer patients. Using immunoSEQ multiplex PCR, the repertoire was profiled, and TCRdb retains in-frame clones only, with some absent. The sample shows fewer than 150,000 clones, roughly 90% of them seen only once. Sequencing was performed on blood. This receptor was obtained from a man aged 18 to 35 in good health.

In DNA form, the CDR3 reads TGTGCCAGCAGCCACAGCCCCTCTAGCACAGATACGCAGTATTTT. Protein sequence: CASSHSPSSTDTQYF. The chain joins TRBV11-2 to TRBJ2-3; D is undetermined. Germline V gene sequence: CDR1 SGHAT, CDR2 FQNNGV. The V end was cut by 5 bases, the J end by 0 bases, with 12 bases between. CDR3 size: 15 residues.